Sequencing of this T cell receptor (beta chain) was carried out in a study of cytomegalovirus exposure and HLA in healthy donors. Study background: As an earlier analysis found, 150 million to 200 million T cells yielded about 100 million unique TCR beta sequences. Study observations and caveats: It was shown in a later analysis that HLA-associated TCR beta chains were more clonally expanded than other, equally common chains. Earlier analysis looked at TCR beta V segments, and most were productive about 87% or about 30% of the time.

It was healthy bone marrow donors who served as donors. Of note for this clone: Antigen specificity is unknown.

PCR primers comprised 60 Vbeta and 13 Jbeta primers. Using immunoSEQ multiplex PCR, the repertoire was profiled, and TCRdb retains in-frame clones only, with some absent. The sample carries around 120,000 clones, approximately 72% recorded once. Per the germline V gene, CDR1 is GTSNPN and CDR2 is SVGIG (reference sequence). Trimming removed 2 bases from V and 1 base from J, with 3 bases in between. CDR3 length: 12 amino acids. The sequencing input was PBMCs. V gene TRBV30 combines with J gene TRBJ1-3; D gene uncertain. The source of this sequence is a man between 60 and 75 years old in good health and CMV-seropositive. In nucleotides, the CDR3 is TGTGCCTGGAGTCAATCTGGAAACACCATATATTTT. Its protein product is CAWSQSGNTIYF.